The 14 T cell receptor beta chains presented below share a single source sample, sequenced in a study of shared clonotypes between healthy human individuals. The assay was immunoSEQ multiplex PCR, and TCRdb's table has in-frame clones only and misses some. This sample carries about half a million clones, 81% of them seen once, and the ten largest clones take 9.5% to 15%. Sequencing was performed on PBMCs. These receptors were obtained from a woman in her 40s in good health. Some clones in this sample may be carry-over from other donors' samples.

Comments on this clone: Other DNA sequences of this sample code for an identical CDR3. The chain combines TRBV30 with TRBJ1-2, with 10 bases fitting TRBD1. Germline CDR1 reads GTSNPN; CDR2 reads SVGIG (reference sequence). With V trimmed by 4 bases and J by 7 bases, 6 bases remained unmatched. The CDR3 totals 13 residues. As DNA, the CDR3 is TGTGCCTGGAACCTGGGACAGGGGTTTGGCTACACCTTC. Protein product: CAWNLGQGFGYTF. The entire variable domain, with the rest obtained from reference TRBV30 and TRBJ1-2, is as follows: SQTIHQWPATLVQPVGSPLSLECTVEGTSNPNLYWYRQAAGRGLQLLFYSVGIGQISSEVPQNLSASRPQDRQFILSSKKLLLSDSGFYLCAWNLGQGFGYTFGSGTRLTVV.

V gene TRBV11-2 combines with J gene TRBJ2-1, with TRBD2 matching over 12 bases. This CDR3 is 18 amino acids long. Germline-derived CDR1 and CDR2 are SGHAT and FQNNGV. V lost 1 base to trimming and J lost 9 bases; unmatched junction nucleotides: 13. The CDR3 coding sequence is TGTGCCAGCAGCTTAGCGACTAGCGGGAGCTTCCTAGGTGGTGAGCAGTTCTTC. Its translation is CASSLATSGSFLGGEQFF. Variable domain in full (rest from reference TRBV11-2 and TRBJ2-1): EAGVAQSPRYKIIEKRQSVAFWCNPISGHATLYWYQQILGQGPKLLIQFQNNGVVDDSQLPKDRFSAERLKGVDSTLKIQPAKLEDSAVYLCASSLATSGSFLGGEQFFGPGTRLTVL.

The V and J genes are TRBV7-2 and TRBJ2-7, with TRBD2 matching 12 bases. The CDR3 spans 16 residues. J lost 5 bases, V lost 1 base, and 6 bases had no gene match. The V gene's germline CDR1 is SGHTA and CDR2 FQGNSA. CDR3 region: CASSLGPSGRAHEQYF. For the CDR3, the DNA is TGTGCCAGCAGCTTAGGACCTAGCGGGAGGGCTCACGAGCAGTACTTC.

The chain recombines TRBV15 with TRBJ1-3; possibly TRBD1 for D (5 bases). Germline CDR1 LNHNV, CDR2 YYDKDF (reference sequence). The CDR3 sequence is 15 residues long. With 1 base removed from V and 6 bases from J, the gap between germline ends came to 13 bases. The CDR3 loop is CATSRGDGRVNTIYF. Here the CDR3 DNA reads TGTGCCACCAGCAGAGGAGATGGCAGGGTAAACACCATATATTTT.

The chain uses TRBV7-3 and TRBJ1-4; 10 bases align to TRBD1. The CDR3 covers 17 residues. Per the germline V gene, CDR1 is SGHTA and CDR2 is FQGTGA. V lost 8 bases and J lost 3; bases outside the gene matches: 12. CDR3 in amino acids: CASAGRGQGPANEKLFF. The CDR3 DNA reads as TGTGCCAGCGCTGGCCGGGGACAGGGGCCGGCTAATGAAAAACTGTTTTTT. The whole variable domain, remainder taken from reference TRBV7-3 and TRBJ1-4, is GAGVSQTPSNKVTEKGKYVELRCDPISGHTALYWYRQSLGQGPEFLIYFQGTGAADDSGLPNDRFFAVRPEGSVSTLKIQRTERGDSAVYLCASAGRGQGPANEKLFFGSGTQLSVL.

V is TRBV2 and J is TRBJ2-1; 13 bases line up with TRBD2. The CDR3 consists of 16 residues. J gave up 9 bases and V 6 bases, and 11 bases lay outside the gene matches. CDR1 and CDR2 (germline): SNHLY, FYNNEI. The CDR3 nucleotides are TGTGCCAGCAGGTCTACTAGCGGGAGGGCCTGGATTGAGCAGTTCTTC. Amino acid sequence: CASRSTSGRAWIEQFF.

The V call is TRBV27, the J call TRBJ2-6; D is unclear. This CDR3 comprises 13 residues. The germline gives CDR1 MNHEY, CDR2 SMNVEV (reference sequence). The V gene lost 3 bases and the J gene lost 3 bases, with 3 bases spanning the gap. CDR3 sequence (DNA): TGTGCCAGCAGTTTTGATGGGGCCAACGTCCTGACTTTC. This gives the protein CASSFDGANVLTF.

The V call is TRBV19, the J call TRBJ1-1, with a tentative D call TRBD1 (6 bases). Looked up from germline, CDR1 is LNHDA and CDR2 is SQIVND (reference sequence). The V and J ends lost 7 bases and 5 bases respectively, with 17 bases between them. The CDR3 covers 14 residues. CDR3 DNA: TGTGCCAGTACCTTACAGGGAGTTGGTACTGAAGCTTTCTTT. It codes for CASTLQGVGTEAFF.

The CDR3 spells CASHPVGIGNTEAFF. DNA for the CDR3: TGTGCCAGCCACCCGGTCGGGATAGGGAACACTGAAGCTTTCTTT. The rearrangement links TRBV7-8 to TRBJ1-1; the D is unclear. The CDR3 contains 15 residues. Germline V gene data show CDR1 as SGHVS and CDR2 as FQNEAQ. The V end lost 8 bases, the J end lost 1 base, and 17 bases lay between the germline ends.

This clone was seen only once. The chain combines TRBV5-6 with TRBJ2-2, with a tentative D call TRBD2 (6 bases). Germline V gene sequence: CDR1 SGHDT, CDR2 YYEEEE. This CDR3 is 15 amino acids long. Trimming stripped 4 bases from V and 8 bases from J, with 18 bases between. This CDR3 reads CASSTFSGSTGELFF. CDR3 in DNA: TGTGCCAGCAGCACCTTTAGCGGATCCACGGGGGAGCTGTTTTTT.

The chain couples TRBV7-3 to TRBJ2-1; TRBD2 agrees at 12 bases. The CDR3 loop spans 19 amino acids. V was clipped by 5 bases and J by 0 bases; unmatched bases: 11. Germline CDR1 SGHTA, CDR2 FQGTGA. CDR3 coding DNA: TGTGCCAGCAGCCCACTTGCCGGGACTAGCGGGCCCTCCTACAATGAGCAGTTCTTC. Protein: CASSPLAGTSGPSYNEQFF.

This rearrangement joins TRBV27 to TRBJ2-3; no definite D call. V dropped 1 base and J dropped 1 base, with 12 bases sitting between them. CDR3 size: 16 residues. Germline CDR1 and CDR2: MNHEY and SMNVEV (reference sequence). The CDR3 sequence is CASSLLGNVGTDTQYF. DNA for the CDR3: TGTGCCAGCAGTTTATTGGGAAACGTTGGCACAGATACGCAGTATTTT.

The chain has TRBV19 and TRBJ1-5, with TRBD1 identical over 8 bases. The J segment lost 6 bases and the V segment lost 5 bases, leaving 12 bases of the junction unmatched. This CDR3 spans 16 amino acids. Germline-derived CDR1 and CDR2 are LNHDA and SQIVND (reference sequence). CDR3 nucleotides: TGTGCCAGTAGTCCCTCGGACAGGGCGAAGGGTCAGCCCCAGCATTTT. As protein: CASSPSDRAKGQPQHF. Looking up the rest from reference TRBV19 and TRBJ1-5 gives the full variable domain: DGGITQSPKYLFRKEGQNVTLSCEQNLNHDAMYWYRQDPGQGLRLIYYSQIVNDFQKGDIAEGYSVSREKKESFPLTVTSAQKNPTAFYLCASSPSDRAKGQPQHFGDGTRLSIL.

DNA for the CDR3: TGTGCCAGCAGCTTAGATGGCAGGGCCGATGGCTACACCTTC. It codes for CASSLDGRADGYTF. This chain connects TRBV7-9 to TRBJ1-2; the D gene is possibly TRBD1 (5 bases). The V end was cut by 1 base, the J end by 6 bases, with 12 bases between. Germline values: CDR1 SEHNR, CDR2 FQNEAQ (reference sequence). This CDR3 has 14 residues.